The 27 T cell receptor beta chains below all came from one sample that was sequenced in a study of early T cells in non-severe SARS-CoV-2 infection. TCRdb redid the calling of the 5' RACE reads with MiXCR, one entry per CDR3 protein. The profile shows fewer than 55,000 distinct CDR3 sequences, 3% to 4% of them singletons. Sequencing input: whole blood. These receptors all come from an adult who was a healthcare worker with PCR-confirmed SARS-CoV-2 infection or an uninfected control (not recorded which).

This clonotype has a count of ten or more. The chain employs TRBV29-1 and TRBJ1-1, with D possibly matching TRBD1 (5 bases). This CDR3 has 13 amino acids. CDR1 is SQVTM and CDR2 is ANQGSEA in the germline V gene. V was trimmed by 6 bases and J by 0 bases, leaving 11 bases between them. For the CDR3, the DNA is TGCAGCGTCGCAGGGAGGATGAACACTGAAGCTTTCTTT. Its translation is CSVAGRMNTEAFF.

This clonotype has just a few counts. The V call is TRBV2, the J call TRBJ1-5, with D uncertain. This CDR3 is built from 14 residues. The V end was cut by 6 bases, the J end by 6 bases, with 15 bases between. The V gene's germline CDR1 is SNHLY and CDR2 FYNNEI. CDR3 residues: CASRHEGGSQPQHF. CDR3 nucleotide sequence: TGTGCCAGCAGACACGAGGGAGGGAGTCAGCCCCAGCATTTT.

This clonotype occurred many times. The chain employs TRBV4-2 and TRBJ2-1; 8 nucleotides match TRBD2. The CDR3 is 15 residues long. Germline assignment: CDR1 LGHNA and CDR2 YNFKEQ. J was trimmed by 5 bases and V by 5 bases; bases with no gene match: 8. CDR3: CASSLTSADNNEQFF. CDR3 DNA sequence: TGTGCCAGCAGCTTGACTAGCGCGGATAACAATGAGCAGTTCTTC.

This clonotype was seen at least ten times. J is TRBJ2-1 and V is TRBV18; D uncertain. V gave up 1 base and J gave up 15 bases, with 19 bases separating them. Per germline, CDR1 KGHSH and CDR2 LQKENI. The CDR3 has 14 residues. The CDR3 coding sequence is TGTGCCAGCTCACCACAAAACGGACCTGTTGTTCGGTTCTTC. It encodes CASSPQNGPVVRFF.

In this sample, this clonotype turned up many times. This chain joins TRBV12-3 or TRBV12-4 and TRBJ2-1; 11 bases agree with TRBD2. The CDR3 extends over 19 amino acids. The trim removed 5 bases at V and 0 bases at J, leaving 12 bases unmatched. In nucleotides, the CDR3 is TGTGCCAGCAGTCCCGAGGGACTAGCGGTTCCAACCTCCTACAATGAGCAGTTCTTC. Its protein is CASSPEGLAVPTSYNEQFF.

This clonotype was observed at least ten times. The rearrangement uses TRBV29-1 and TRBJ1-1; D gene unclear. This CDR3 has 11 residues. The V and J ends lost 5 bases and 3 bases respectively, with 7 bases between them. Germline assignment: CDR1 SQVTM and CDR2 ANQGSEA. CDR3 sequence reads: CSVIGDTEAFF. CDR3 bases: TGCAGCGTTATCGGGGACACTGAAGCTTTCTTT.

This clonotype was seen a handful of times. The genes are TRBV12-3 or TRBV12-4 and TRBJ1-1, with a tentative D call TRBD1 (5 bases). There are 16 residues in the CDR3. V dropped 7 bases and J dropped 1 base, with 19 bases sitting between them. The CDR3 reads CASTQRTGPQNTEAFF. As DNA, the CDR3 is TGTGCCAGCACTCAGCGTACGGGGCCCCAGAACACTGAAGCTTTCTTT.

This clonotype was picked up many times. This chain links TRBV19 with TRBJ1-5; a possible D gene is TRBD1 (5 bases). The CDR3 extends over 15 amino acids. The germline V gene encodes CDR1 LNHDA and CDR2 SQIVND (reference sequence). V lost 6 bases, J lost 0 bases, and 12 bases lay in between. DNA of the CDR3: TGTGCCAGTAGAAGAGACAGCTATAGCAATCAGCCCCAGCATTTT. It yields the protein CASRRDSYSNQPQHF.

This clonotype turned up a few times. This sequence may be a read error, since a much larger clone differs from it by one base. The chain's CDR3 is CASLQRGFITDTQYF. The CDR3 nucleotides are TGTGCCAGCTTACAGCGGGGGTTTATCACAGATACGCAGTATTTT. This chain joins TRBV7-2 and TRBJ2-3; 8 positions agree with TRBD2. Germline trimming cut 8 bases from V and 2 bases from J; bases unmatched to any gene: 9. The length of the CDR3 is 15 residues. Germline CDR1 reads SGHTA; CDR2 reads FQGNSA.

Only a few counts were recorded for this clonotype. V is TRBV6-1 and J is TRBJ1-4; unclear D gene. Trimming cost V 3 bases and J 4 bases, with 9 bases left between them. The germline CDR1 and CDR2 sequences are MNHNS and SASEGT. This CDR3 has 14 amino acids. Here the CDR3 reads CASSEAGYNEKLFF. CDR3 DNA sequence: TGTGCCAGCAGTGAGGCTGGATATAATGAAAAACTGTTTTTT.

This clonotype was counted at least ten times. The rearrangement joins TRBV13 to TRBJ1-2; unclear D gene. Germline V lookup: CDR1 PRHDT, CDR2 FYEKMQ (reference sequence). The V end was cut by 4 bases, the J end by 8 bases, with 14 bases between. The CDR3 is 13 amino acids. This chain's CDR3 is CASSSREGLGYTF. DNA for the CDR3: TGTGCCAGCAGCTCCCGTGAGGGTCTGGGCTACACCTTC.

This clonotype was counted only a few times. The rearrangement uses TRBV12-3 or TRBV12-4 and TRBJ1-6; D remains unclear. This CDR3 has 13 residues. The ends were cut back, 6 bases at V and 9 bases at J, with 12 bases in the middle. This chain's CDR3 is CASSILFGSPLHF. CDR3 DNA sequence: TGTGCCAGCAGCATTCTATTTGGTTCACCCCTCCACTTT.

The J gene is TRBJ2-6, the V gene TRBV7-3; D is unclear. This CDR3 has 16 residues. The germline gives CDR1 SGHTA, CDR2 FQGTGA. V gave up 4 bases and J gave up 0 bases, with 10 bases separating them. The CDR3 spells CASSSSALSGANVLTF. The CDR3 DNA reads as TGTGCCAGCAGCTCCAGTGCACTCTCTGGGGCCAACGTCCTGACTTTC.

This clonotype occurred many times. The CDR3 region has the DNA TGTGCCAGCAGCTTGACAACGAATTCCTACGAGCAGTACTTC. Amino acids: CASSLTTNSYEQYF. The genes are TRBV11-2 and TRBJ2-7; D call uncertain. The germline CDR1 and CDR2 sequences are SGHAT and FQNNGV. The V end lost 3 bases, the J end lost 1 base, and 10 bases lay between the germline ends. The CDR3 sequence is 14 residues long.

The V and J genes are TRBV20-1 and TRBJ1-4, with D possibly matching TRBD1 (6 bases). Trimming left V 6 bases short and J 9 bases short, with 11 bases between. This CDR3 has 11 amino acids. CDR1 and CDR2 from the germline V gene are DFQATT and SNEGSKA (reference sequence). The CDR3 DNA sequence: TGCAGTGCGGCAGGGGTACAAAAACTGTTTTTT. Protein product: CSAAGVQKLFF.

In its sample, this clonotype was seen a few times. The CDR3: CASSSLGTLNEKLFF. In nucleotides, the CDR3 is TGTGCCAGTAGTTCCCTAGGGACATTGAATGAAAAACTGTTTTTT. The rearrangement uses TRBV19 and TRBJ1-4; D perhaps matches TRBD1 (6 bases). CDR1 is LNHDA, CDR2 SQIVND, per germline (reference sequence). This CDR3 is 15 amino acids long. Trimming left V 5 bases short and J 5 bases short, with 15 bases between. Filled out from reference TRBV19 and TRBJ1-4, the complete variable domain reads DGGITQSPKYLFRKEGQNVTLSCEQNLNHDAMYWYRQDPGQGLRLIYYSQIVNDFQKGDIAEGYSVSREKKESFPLTVTSAQKNPTAFYLCASSSLGTLNEKLFFGSGTQLSVL.

The V and J genes are TRBV29-1 and TRBJ2-1; 9 nucleotides agree with TRBD1. CDR1 is SQVTM and CDR2 is ANQGSEA in the germline V gene. V shed 4 bases, J shed 2 bases, and the junction held 0 bases outside the gene matches. The CDR3 contains 13 residues. The CDR3 reads CSVGQGAYNEQFF. In DNA, the CDR3 is TGCAGCGTTGGACAGGGGGCCTACAATGAGCAGTTCTTC.

This clonotype was found a few times. CDR3 amino acids: CASSLTTGWETQYF. In nucleotides, the CDR3 is TGTGCCAGCAGCCTCACCACGGGGTGGGAGACCCAGTACTTC. The gene calls are TRBV11-2 and TRBJ2-5; D may be TRBD2 (5 bases). Trimming removed 5 bases from V and 5 bases from J, with 15 bases in between. CDR3 size: 14 residues. Germline V gene sequence: CDR1 SGHAT, CDR2 FQNNGV.

This clonotype appeared many times. The chain joins TRBV4-1 to TRBJ1-2, with a possible D match to TRBD1 (6 bases). Germline CDR1 is MGHRA and CDR2 is YSYEKL. This CDR3 is built from 13 residues. The ends were cut back, 2 bases at V and 5 bases at J, with 9 bases in the middle. The CDR3 spells CASSQLTGYGYTF. Written as DNA, the CDR3 is TGCGCCAGCAGCCAACTGACAGGATATGGCTACACCTTC.

In this sample, this clonotype turned up many times. The chain joins TRBV6-1 to TRBJ1-1; D is unresolved. This CDR3 spans 13 amino acids. From germline, CDR1 is MNHNS and CDR2 SASEGT. Trimming removed 7 bases from V and 0 bases from J, with 9 bases in between. The CDR3 DNA is TGTGCCAGCATGGGCAGAGTGAACACTGAAGCTTTCTTT. It encodes CASMGRVNTEAFF.

This clonotype was picked up many times. V gene TRBV4-1 combines with J gene TRBJ2-1, with TRBD2 matching over 9 bases. J lost 7 bases, V lost 0 bases, and 7 bases had no gene match. The CDR3 has 16 residues. The V gene's germline CDR1 is MGHRA and CDR2 YSYEKL. The CDR3 sequence: CASSQESLAGPNEQFF. Written as DNA, the CDR3 is TGCGCCAGCAGCCAAGAGTCCCTAGCGGGGCCGAATGAGCAGTTCTTC.

V and J are TRBV14 and TRBJ2-2, with D possibly being TRBD2 (5 bases). Looked up from germline, CDR1 is SGHDN and CDR2 is FVKESK. The CDR3 is made up of 13 amino acids. V lost 6 bases and J 6 bases, leaving 11 bases between the germline ends. In nucleotides, the CDR3 is TGTGCCAGCAGAGGAGGACCAGCCGGGGAGCTGTTTTTT. Its protein is CASRGGPAGELFF. Drawing the rest from reference TRBV14 and TRBJ2-2, the complete variable domain is EAGVTQFPSHSVIEKGQTVTLRCDPISGHDNLYWYRRVMGKEIKFLLHFVKESKQDESGMPNNRFLAERTGGTYSTLKVQPAELEDSGVYFCASRGGPAGELFFGEGSRLTVL.

This clonotype was counted ten times or more. The chain employs TRBV5-1 and TRBJ2-5; TRBD2 might be the D (5 bases). The germline V gene has CDR1 SGHRS and CDR2 YFSETQ. V was shortened by 2 bases and J by 3 bases, with 11 bases between the two germline ends. CDR3 size: 14 residues. The CDR3 DNA reads as TGCGCCAGCAGCTTCTTTATGCGGGAAGAGACCCAGTACTTC. Amino acids: CASSFFMREETQYF.

The table lists this clonotype with many counts. The chain couples TRBV14 to TRBJ2-7; possible D gene TRBD2, 6 bases. Germline values: CDR1 SGHDN, CDR2 FVKESK. The CDR3 extends over 14 amino acids. Trimming shortened V by 8 bases and J by 5 bases, and 19 bases separated the two germline ends. The DNA of the CDR3 is TGTGCCAGCCTCCGAGGAGGGTCGTCCAACGAGCAGTACTTC. The encoded protein is CASLRGGSSNEQYF.

This clonotype showed up many times. The gene calls are TRBV6-5 and TRBJ1-2; tentatively, D is TRBD1 (5 bases). The CDR3 runs to 17 residues. With 0 bases removed from V and 3 bases from J, the gap between germline ends came to 17 bases. Germline V gene sequence: CDR1 MNHEY, CDR2 SVGAGI. Written as DNA, the CDR3 is TGTGCCAGCAGTTACTCGAGTGCAGCAGGGAGAGACTATGGCTACACCTTC. It encodes CASSYSSAAGRDYGYTF.

This clonotype was observed many times. The chain is built from TRBV20-1 and TRBJ1-1; D possibly corresponds to TRBD1 (5 bases). CDR3 length: 15 residues. Trimming cost V 0 bases and J 5 bases, with 16 bases left between them. Germline V gene sequence: CDR1 DFQATT, CDR2 SNEGSKA (reference sequence). The CDR3 loop reads CSARDLAREWTEAFF. The DNA for the CDR3 is TGCAGTGCTAGAGATCTCGCCAGGGAGTGGACTGAAGCTTTCTTT.

This clonotype was recorded many times. The chain combines TRBV7-8 with TRBJ1-3; no clear D gene. Germline lookup yields CDR1 SGHVS and CDR2 FQNEAQ. Trimming pared 2 bases from V and 0 bases from J, leaving 8 bases between. There are 15 residues in the CDR3. The CDR3 is CASSLRLTSGNTIYF. In nucleotides, the CDR3 is TGTGCCAGCAGCTTAAGGCTTACCTCTGGAAACACCATATATTTT.